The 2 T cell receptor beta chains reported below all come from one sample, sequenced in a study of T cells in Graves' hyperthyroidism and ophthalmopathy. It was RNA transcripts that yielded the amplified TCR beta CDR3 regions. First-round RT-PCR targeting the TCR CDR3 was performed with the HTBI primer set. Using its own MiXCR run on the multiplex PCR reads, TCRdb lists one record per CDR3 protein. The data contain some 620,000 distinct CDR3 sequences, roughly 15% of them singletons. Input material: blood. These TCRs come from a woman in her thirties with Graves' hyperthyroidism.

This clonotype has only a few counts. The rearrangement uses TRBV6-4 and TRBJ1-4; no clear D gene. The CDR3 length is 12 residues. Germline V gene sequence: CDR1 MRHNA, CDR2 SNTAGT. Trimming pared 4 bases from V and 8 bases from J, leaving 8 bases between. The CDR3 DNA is TGTGCCAGCAGTGGGGCTGAAGAAAAACTGTTTTTT. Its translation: CASSGAEEKLFF.

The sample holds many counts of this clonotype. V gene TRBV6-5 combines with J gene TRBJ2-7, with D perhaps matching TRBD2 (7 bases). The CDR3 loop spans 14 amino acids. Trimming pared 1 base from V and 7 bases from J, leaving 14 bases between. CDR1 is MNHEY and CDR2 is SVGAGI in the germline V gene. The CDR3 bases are TGTGCCAGCAGTTACTTTTCGGGGGGCGGTGAGCAGTACTTC. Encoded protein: CASSYFSGGGEQYF.